This T cell receptor (beta chain) was retrieved from a study of T cell repertoires in cytomegalovirus infection. Study information: Evidence of both CMV infection and a matching HLA type came from public TCR beta signatures.

One entry per CDR3 protein results from TCRdb running MiXCR on the reads. This table has about 920,000 distinct CDR3 sequences, 30% to 40% appearing once. Regarding this clonotype: The antigen remains undetermined.

Whole-study findings and limits: The ex vivo response was dominated by HLA-C-restricted CMV-specific TCR beta clonotypes.

Material: cultured CD8+ T cells from PBMCs, obtained from culture after CMV antigen stimulation. The receptor was derived from a human donor in good health (CMV status not recorded). Some clones in this sample may be carry-over from other donors' samples.

In DNA, the CDR3 is TGTGCCAGCAGCTTAGGGGCAGGGTCTGAGCAGTTCTTC. Protein: CASSLGAGSEQFF. The chain couples TRBV7-8 to TRBJ2-1; TRBD1 might be the D (5 bases). CDR3 size: 13 residues. Germline CDR1 and CDR2: SGHVS and FQNEAQ. Trimming shortened V by 1 base and J by 9 bases, and 10 bases separated the two germline ends.